Presented here are 16 T cell receptor beta chains from one specimen sequenced in a study of T cells in Graves' hyperthyroidism and ophthalmopathy. RNA transcripts gave rise to amplified TCR beta CDR3 regions. TCR CDR3 regions were first amplified by RT-PCR with HTBI primers. TCRdb analysed the multiplex PCR reads with MiXCR anew, one entry per CDR3 protein. The sample holds approximately 410,000 distinct CDR3 sequences, about 13% seen once. The specimen sequenced was blood. The receptors here all came from a woman between 18 and 30 years old with Graves' hyperthyroidism.

On this clonotype itself: This may be a read error: a much more frequent sequence differs by one nucleotide. Lacking the conserved final phenylalanine or tryptophan, this CDR3 likely reflects a read error. The rearrangement links TRBV20-1 to TRBJ2-5; D is possibly TRBD2 (6 bases). The V gene's germline CDR1 is DFQATT and CDR2 SNEGSKA (reference sequence). V shed 3 bases and J shed 3 bases, with 8 bases lying between them. There are 12 residues in the CDR3. CDR3 loop: CSASPGEETQYL. The CDR3 bases are TGCAGTGCTAGTCCGGGAGAAGAGACCCAGTACCTC.

There are a few counts of this clonotype. The chain couples TRBV29-1 to TRBJ1-2; 8 nucleotides match TRBD1. Germline CDR1 and CDR2: SQVTM and ANQGSEA. The CDR3 runs 12 residues. With 2 bases clipped from V and 4 bases from J, the junction kept 0 bases outside the gene matches. The CDR3 spells CSVETGGYGYTF. CDR3 nucleotide sequence: TGCAGCGTTGAAACAGGGGGCTATGGCTACACCTTC.

There are many counts of this clonotype. The chain combines TRBV7-2 with TRBJ1-5, with D possibly TRBD1 on 5 matching bases. The CDR3 extends over 15 amino acids. In germline, CDR1 is SGHTA, CDR2 FQGNSA. The V end was cut by 5 bases, the J end by 3 bases, with 14 bases between. This CDR3 is CASSQEGPNNQPQHF. In DNA, the CDR3 is TGTGCCAGCAGCCAAGAGGGGCCAAACAATCAGCCCCAGCATTTT.

This clonotype was seen a few times. V is TRBV7-8 and J is TRBJ2-7; D unclear. The CDR3 totals 13 residues. The V gene lost 5 bases and the J gene lost 4 bases, with 12 bases spanning the gap. CDR1 and CDR2 from the germline V gene are SGHVS and FQNEAQ. As DNA, the CDR3 is TGTGCCAGCAGCCCCGGAGAAATATACGAGCAGTACTTC. Protein: CASSPGEIYEQYF.

The sample holds many counts of this clonotype. The J gene is TRBJ2-3, the V gene TRBV20-1, with TRBD2 matching over 11 bases. V was clipped by 5 bases and J by 6 bases; unmatched bases: 16. This CDR3 comprises 17 residues. Germline V lookup: CDR1 DFQATT, CDR2 SNEGSKA (reference sequence). For the CDR3, the DNA is TGCAGTGCTCCATCCTATCAGGGGCGACTAGCGGGGGATACGCAGTATTTT. Translating gives CSAPSYQGRLAGDTQYF.

The chain has TRBV5-5 and TRBJ1-6; possible D gene TRBD1, 6 bases. The V end was cut by 5 bases, the J end by 7 bases, with 22 bases between. The CDR3 length is 17 residues. CDR1 SGHKS and CDR2 YYEKEE come from the germline V gene (reference sequence). CDR3 sequence (DNA): TGTGCCAGCAGTGGGCCGGGGGGCGAATGGGGAAATTCACCCCTCCACTTT. Its translation is CASSGPGGEWGNSPLHF.

This chain uses TRBV20-1 with TRBJ2-7, with TRBD2 matching over 11 bases. This CDR3 is 16 amino acids long. The J segment lost 0 bases and the V segment lost 3 bases, leaving 7 bases of the junction unmatched. Per germline, CDR1 DFQATT and CDR2 SNEGSKA (reference sequence). The CDR3 here is CSASKGLADSSYEQYF. DNA of the CDR3: TGCAGTGCTAGTAAGGGACTAGCGGACAGCTCCTACGAGCAGTACTTC.

In nucleotides, the CDR3 is TGCGCCAGCAGCTTGGAACGGGAGACAGATACGCAGTATTTT. Encoded protein: CASSLERETDTQYF. The chain carries TRBV5-1 and TRBJ2-3; D possibly corresponds to TRBD2 (6 bases). This CDR3 is built from 14 residues. V shed 0 bases and J shed 3 bases, with 8 bases lying between them. Germline assignment: CDR1 SGHRS and CDR2 YFSETQ.

In its sample, this clonotype was seen a few times. The chain couples TRBV5-1 to TRBJ2-2, with 14 bases lining up with TRBD2. Germline assignment: CDR1 SGHRS and CDR2 YFSETQ. J was trimmed by 6 bases and V by 1 base; bases with no gene match: 2. The CDR3 has 16 amino acids. The CDR3 loop reads CASSLSGLAGAGELFF. The CDR3 coding sequence is TGCGCCAGCAGCTTGTCGGGACTAGCGGGAGCCGGGGAGCTGTTTTTT.

The rearrangement uses TRBV10-3 and TRBJ2-2; perhaps D is TRBD1 or TRBD2 (5 bases each). The CDR3 totals 14 residues. Germline assignment: CDR1 ENHRY and CDR2 SYGVKD. V lost 7 bases and J lost 1, with 10 bases in between. CDR3 amino acids: CAITGSRNTGELFF. DNA of the CDR3: TGTGCCATCACAGGGAGCAGGAACACCGGGGAGCTGTTTTTT.

The V and J genes are TRBV4-3 and TRBJ1-5; D may be TRBD1 (6 bases). This CDR3 is 15 amino acids long. Trimming removed 3 bases from V and 2 bases from J, with 11 bases in between. Germline lookup yields CDR1 LGHNA and CDR2 YSLEER. The CDR3: CASSHDRRGNQPQHF. The CDR3 DNA reads as TGCGCCAGCAGCCATGACAGGAGGGGCAATCAGCCCCAGCATTTT.

Only one count was recorded for this clonotype. The chain has TRBV6-1 and TRBJ2-1; 10 nucleotides agree with TRBD2. CDR1 is MNHNS and CDR2 is SASEGT in the germline V gene. V shed 8 bases and J 7 bases; nucleotides not matched to a gene: 5. This CDR3 comprises 13 residues. CDR3 in amino acids: CASLSSGSNEQFF. DNA for the CDR3: TGTGCCAGCTTGTCTAGCGGGAGTAATGAGCAGTTCTTC.

The chain uses TRBV20-1 and TRBJ2-5; 12 bases match TRBD2. The CDR3 contains 16 residues. Trimming took 3 bases from V and 2 from J; bases not matched to a gene: 7. Germline CDR1 and CDR2: DFQATT and SNEGSKA (reference sequence). The CDR3 DNA follows: TGCAGTGCTAGGGGGACTAGCGGGTTCAATCAAGAGACCCAGTACTTC. As protein: CSARGTSGFNQETQYF.

This clonotype was detected a few times. The chain carries TRBV6-1 and TRBJ2-1, with 7 bases matching TRBD1. Germline CDR1 MNHNS, CDR2 SASEGT. J was trimmed by 4 bases and V by 8 bases; bases with no gene match: 11. This CDR3 comprises 15 residues. CDR3 sequence reads: CASSQGLDAYNEQFF. For the CDR3, the DNA is TGTGCCAGCTCACAGGGGCTGGACGCTTACAATGAGCAGTTCTTC.

The V gene is TRBV10-2, the J gene TRBJ1-5; 11 nucleotides match TRBD1. V lost 8 bases and J lost 0; bases outside the gene matches: 12. Germline V CDR1 and CDR2: WSHSY, SAAADI. This CDR3 region has 18 residues. The CDR3 loop is CASGSDRGPNYSNQPQHF. CDR3 DNA sequence: TGCGCCAGCGGATCGGACAGGGGGCCGAATTATAGCAATCAGCCCCAGCATTTT.

The sample holds many counts of this clonotype. The rearrangement links TRBV6-1 to TRBJ2-1; TRBD2 aligns across 10 bases. J lost 3 bases, V lost 7 bases, and 6 bases had no gene match. The length of the CDR3 is 15 residues. Germline V gene lookup returns CDR1 MNHNS and CDR2 SASEGT. CDR3 in DNA: TGTGCCAGCAAACCGGGACTAGCGAACTACAATGAGCAGTTCTTC. Protein sequence: CASKPGLANYNEQFF.